This TCR beta chain is drawn from a study of blood T cell repertoires in COVID-19. This clone was counted a few times. Produced via immunoSEQ multiplex PCR; TCRdb's table is partial and in-frame only. This sample has roughly 280,000 clones, with about 85% found just once. The CDR3 is made up of 17 amino acids. Per the germline V gene, CDR1 is GTSNPN and CDR2 is SVGIG (reference sequence). Trimming at V came to 1 base and at J to 8 bases, leaving 11 bases not matched to a gene. This rearrangement joins TRBV30 to TRBJ2-2, with TRBD2 matching 12 bases. Sample: peripheral blood. The sequence was obtained from a man younger than 30 with active or convalescent COVID-19. CDR3 DNA sequence: TGTGCCTGGAGTGCCCCCCTAGCGGGGGGGCCGGCTGGGGAGCTGTTTTTT. It specifies CAWSAPLAGGPAGELFF.